The following is a T cell receptor (beta chain) sequence with its context. Its antigen is as yet unknown. Researchers ran the PCR with 60 Vbeta and 13 Jbeta primers. TCRdb's table, derived via immunoSEQ multiplex PCR, lists solely in-frame clones and lacks some. The table records under 150,000 clones, more than 75% of them present only once. This entry comes from a study of cytomegalovirus exposure and HLA in healthy donors. General study findings and limits: As was reported, the classifier diagnosed cytomegalovirus status with high specificity and sensitivity. Researchers reportedly found TCR beta sequences accurately predicted most subjects' HLA-A and HLA-B alleles.

The sequence was obtained from a woman between 40 and 50 years old in good health and CMV-seropositive. The material sequenced was PBMCs.

This chain's CDR3 is CASSPTVRGETQYF. The DNA of the CDR3 is TGTGCCAGCAGTCCAACCGTCAGAGGAGAGACCCAGTACTTC. The chain links TRBV27 to TRBJ2-5; D call uncertain. V lost 5 bases and J 4 bases, leaving 14 bases between the germline ends. The germline V gene has CDR1 MNHEY and CDR2 SMNVEV (reference sequence). The CDR3 spans 14 residues.